The 25 T cell receptor beta chains listed next were all sequenced from one sample in a study of T cells expressing NK-cell markers. One entry per CDR3 protein, without DNA, is what TCRdb gives after re-calling the 5' RACE reads. This table holds 150,000 or so distinct CDR3 sequences. The sample taken for sequencing was blood T cells: a sorted CD56 or NKG2C T cell subset, CD4+ or CD8+ T cells, or bulk PBMC T cells (not recorded which). These receptor sequences come from a woman in her forties or fifties in good health.

The chain employs TRBV7-2 and TRBJ2-1; TCRdb selects TRBD2, and the lack of DNA leaves this call unchecked. Germline V gene lookup returns CDR1 SGHTA and CDR2 FQGNSA. The CDR3 runs to 16 residues. The CDR3 protein is CASSSWTSGTYNEQFF.

V and J are TRBV9 and TRBJ2-1. The CDR3 covers 12 residues. Per the germline V gene, CDR1 is SGDLS and CDR2 is YYNGEE. The CDR3 is CASSAVPNEQFF.

Here the CDR3 reads CASSLSGVGTEAFF. The chain couples TRBV27 to TRBJ1-1. There are 14 residues in the CDR3. The V gene's germline CDR1 is MNHEY and CDR2 SMNVEV (reference sequence).

The chain carries TRBV9 and TRBJ2-7; checking the TCRdb D call of TRBD2 is not possible without DNA. Germline lookup yields CDR1 SGDLS and CDR2 YYNGEE. This CDR3 has 14 residues. The CDR3 is CASSVLAGGYEQYF.

The chain's CDR3 is CASSLSGVTDSHYQPQHF. The V call is TRBV7-6, the J call TRBJ1-5. The CDR3 length is 18 residues. Germline lookup yields CDR1 SGHVS and CDR2 FNYEAQ.

The chain joins TRBV11-2 to TRBJ2-4; without DNA, the TCRdb call of TRBD1 cannot be checked. CDR1 SGHAT and CDR2 FQNNGV come from the germline V gene. The CDR3 is 13 residues long. This chain's CDR3 is CASSFDAAGQAYF.

V and J are TRBV7-9 and TRBJ2-5; the TCRdb call, TRBD2, lacks DNA for checking. The CDR3 runs to 21 residues. Germline assignment: CDR1 SEHNR and CDR2 FQNEAQ (reference sequence). The CDR3 protein is CASDPQVSSGRIPHSQETQYF.

V and J are TRBV3-1 and TRBJ1-5; TCRdb's D call, TRBD1, is unchecked because there is no DNA. Germline CDR1 is LGHDT and CDR2 is YNNKEL (reference sequence). CDR3 length: 15 residues. The CDR3: CASSQNYRGGQPQHF.

The chain recombines TRBV7-8 with TRBJ2-1; TCRdb's D call of TRBD1 is untestable without DNA. From germline, CDR1 is SGHVS and CDR2 FQNEAQ. This CDR3 spans 15 amino acids. The chain's CDR3 is CASSLYRQQYNEQFF.

This chain uses TRBV12-3 or TRBV12-4 with TRBJ2-2; TCRdb names TRBD1, which stays unverified in the absence of DNA. The CDR3 has 15 amino acids. The CDR3 region is CATRGEGEFSGELFF.

This sequence joins TRBV4-1 and TRBJ2-1; TCRdb reports TRBD2, a call that lacks DNA to check it against. The CDR3 is made up of 20 amino acids. The germline V gene encodes CDR1 MGHRA and CDR2 YSYEKL. The CDR3 sequence: CASSQRAGLATGVGFNEQFF.

This chain links TRBV3-1 with TRBJ2-1; TCRdb's D gene call, TRBD1, goes unchecked for lack of DNA. The germline V gene encodes CDR1 LGHDT and CDR2 YNNKEL (reference sequence). The CDR3 has 16 amino acids. Here the CDR3 reads CASTQAPGGADNEQFF.

This chain connects TRBV2 to TRBJ2-3; the TCRdb D gene call, TRBD2, has no DNA to confirm it. The CDR3 contains 15 residues. Germline V CDR1 and CDR2: SNHLY, FYNNEI. The chain's CDR3 is CASRRALIGTDTQYF.

The chain is built from TRBV11-2 and TRBJ2-1. The CDR3 totals 15 residues. Germline V gene sequence: CDR1 SGHAT, CDR2 FQNNGV. The chain's CDR3 is CASSLTIDYVGEQFF.

This sequence joins TRBV13 and TRBJ2-1; TCRdb calls TRBD1, which cannot be checked without DNA. Germline CDR1 is PRHDT and CDR2 is FYEKMQ (reference sequence). This CDR3 spans 13 amino acids. The CDR3 loop is CASSAPDRNEQFF.

V usage is TRBV12-3 or TRBV12-4 and J usage is TRBJ2-1; without DNA, the TCRdb call of TRBD1 cannot be checked. The CDR3 loop spans 11 amino acids. The CDR3 spells CARPGLAEQFF.

The chain couples TRBV12-3 or TRBV12-4 to TRBJ2-3. The CDR3 loop spans 12 amino acids. The chain's CDR3 is CASSSNTDTQYF.

This CDR3 reads CASSLGRADTQYF. The chain combines TRBV12-3 or TRBV12-4 with TRBJ2-3; TCRdb designates TRBD1, a call that cannot be tested without DNA. The CDR3 is made up of 13 amino acids.

This chain connects TRBV2 to TRBJ2-5; no DNA is available, so the TRBD1 call from TCRdb remains unchecked. The CDR3 sequence is 16 residues long. Germline assignment: CDR1 SNHLY and CDR2 FYNNEI. CDR3 sequence reads: CASQPGQGGDAETQYF. Filled out from reference TRBV2 and TRBJ2-5, the complete variable domain reads EPEVTQTPSHQVTQMGQEVILRCVPISNHLYFYWYRQILGQKVEFLVSFYNNEISEKSEIFDDQFSVERPDGSNFTLKIRSTKLEDSAMYFCASQPGQGGDAETQYFGPGTRLLVL.

The rearrangement joins TRBV3-1 to TRBJ2-1; the TRBD2 assignment by TCRdb is unverifiable without DNA. Germline CDR1 LGHDT, CDR2 YNNKEL (reference sequence). The CDR3 is made up of 17 amino acids. The CDR3 loop is CASSPSAGEDFSNEQFF.

The chain combines TRBV7-9 with TRBJ2-3; TCRdb indicates TRBD2, and absent DNA this call remains unverified. The CDR3 extends over 15 amino acids. The germline V gene has CDR1 SEHNR and CDR2 FQNEAQ (reference sequence). The CDR3 sequence: CASSPQREITDTQYF.

The chain combines TRBV12-3 or TRBV12-4 with TRBJ2-1; TCRdb outputs TRBD2, but without DNA this stays unchecked. The CDR3 is 13 residues long. The CDR3 sequence: CASSPTTRDEQFF.

The chain carries TRBV9 and TRBJ2-3; TCRdb picks TRBD2, but there is no DNA to check that call. The CDR3 runs 15 residues. Germline CDR1 reads SGDLS; CDR2 reads YYNGEE. The CDR3 sequence is CASSESGLAFDTQYF.

This chain uses TRBV5-1 with TRBJ2-7; with no DNA, the TCRdb D assignment of TRBD1 cannot be verified. The length of the CDR3 is 15 residues. Germline values: CDR1 SGHRS, CDR2 YFSETQ. CDR3: CASSLAPTATYEQYF.

The chain carries TRBV7-9 and TRBJ1-5; the TRBD1 assignment by TCRdb is unverifiable without DNA. Germline V CDR1 and CDR2: SEHNR, FQNEAQ (reference sequence). The CDR3 runs 14 residues. The chain's CDR3 is CASSLEGGRQPQHF.